The next 22 T cell receptor beta chains were all read from a single sample in a study of cytotoxic CD8 clonotypes in ibrutinib-treated CLL (dated by TCRdb to 2020 to 2023). Libraries were built with the immunoSEQ multiplex PCR assay. Not all clones reach the TCRdb copy of this immuneACCESS table, which keeps in-frame sequences only. Checked studies attribute under half of the gap to unresolved V genes and leave the rest unexplained. The sample table shows about 69,000 clones, and 65% to 85% are seen once. 6% to 9% of the sample comes from the top ten. Explained via the paper, the time point label denotes: progressive disease on ibrutinib. The sequences come from PBMCs, collected at disease progression, from a patient treated with ibrutinib. The source is a human donor with chronic lymphocytic leukemia.

V and J are TRBV7-6 and TRBJ2-7; 7 nucleotides align to TRBD2. The CDR3 consists of 15 residues. The J segment lost 2 bases and the V segment lost 4 bases, leaving 8 bases of the junction unmatched. The V gene's germline CDR1 is SGHVS and CDR2 FNYEAQ. The CDR3 reads CASSSPTSSTYEQYF. DNA for the CDR3: TGTGCCAGCAGCTCCCCGACTAGCAGTACCTACGAGCAGTACTTC. The full variable domain, in which reference TRBV7-6 and TRBJ2-7 provide the parts outside the CDR3, is GAGVSQSPRYKVTKRGQDVALRCDPISGHVSLYWYRQALGQGPEFLTYFNYEAQQDKSGLPNDRFSAERPEGSISTLTIQRTEQRDSAMYRCASSSPTSSTYEQYFGPGTRLTVT.

The chain has TRBV5-4 and TRBJ2-5, with TRBD1 identical over 8 bases. V was pared by 4 bases and J by 3 bases, with 8 bases of the junction left unmatched. The CDR3 covers 15 residues. Germline V gene data show CDR1 as SGHNT and CDR2 as YYREEE (reference sequence). CDR3 in amino acids: CASSRKGQGEETQYF. CDR3 DNA: TGTGCCAGCAGCCGTAAAGGACAGGGTGAAGAGACCCAGTACTTC.

CDR3 loop: CASSFVRVQPQHF. The DNA of the CDR3 is TGTGCCAGCAGTTTTGTTCGGGTTCAGCCCCAGCATTTT. The chain has TRBV28 and TRBJ1-5; D remains ambiguous. CDR1 is MDHEN and CDR2 is SYDVKM in the germline V gene. Trimming removed 3 bases from V and 6 bases from J, with 9 bases in between. The CDR3 sequence is 13 residues long.

Regarding this clone: Sequence at one end of the junction differs from germline and may be a read error. The genes are TRBV2 and TRBJ2-5; D is undetermined. Germline V gives CDR1 SNHLY, CDR2 FYNNEI. The length of the CDR3 is 13 residues. Here the CDR3 DNA reads TGTGCCAGCAACGTGGGGTACCAAGAGGCCCAGTACTTC. Protein sequence: CASNVGYQEAQYF.

The chain has TRBV12-2 and TRBJ2-4; TRBD2 is the table's D call, not checked against the DNA. TRBV12-2 is flagged as a pseudogene. The CDR3 is made up of 19 amino acids. CDR3 sequence (DNA): TGTGCAAGTCGCTTAGCGCCAGCGGGGCGCTTAGTAGCCAAAAACATTCAGTACTTC. Translating gives CASRLAPAGRLVAKNIQYF.

V gene TRBV7-2 combines with J gene TRBJ1-2; 11 positions match TRBD1. V gave up 0 bases and J gave up 5 bases; unmatched junction bases: 11. In germline, CDR1 is SGHTA, CDR2 FQGNSA. The length of the CDR3 is 18 residues. The CDR3 loop reads CASSLARTGGGFRYGYTF. The CDR3 region has the DNA TGTGCCAGCAGCTTAGCCCGGACAGGGGGCGGATTTCGGTATGGCTACACCTTC.

The J gene is TRBJ1-2, the V gene TRBV6-1; D possibly corresponds to TRBD1 (5 bases). V shed 3 bases and J shed 7 bases, with 6 bases lying between them. Per the germline V gene, CDR1 is MNHNS and CDR2 is SASEGT. The CDR3 totals 11 residues. CDR3 protein: CASSDGGGYTF. In DNA, the CDR3 is TGTGCCAGCAGTGACGGGGGTGGCTACACCTTC.

The rearrangement uses TRBV11-2 and TRBJ2-7; D is undetermined. CDR1 is SGHAT and CDR2 is FQNNGV in the germline V gene. This CDR3 contains 12 residues. V was pared by 5 bases and J by 2 bases, with 7 bases between. The CDR3 sequence: CASSQETYEQYF. The CDR3 region has the DNA TGTGCCAGCAGCCAGGAGACCTACGAGCAGTACTTC.

The genes are TRBV7-9 and TRBJ2-5; TRBD1 matches at 11 bases. CDR1 is SEHNR, CDR2 FQNEAQ, per germline (reference sequence). V shed 5 bases, J shed 1 base, and the junction held 9 bases outside the gene matches. The CDR3 runs 17 residues. The DNA of the CDR3 is TGTGCCAGCAGCCTAAGGATGGGGACAGGGGGCCAAGAGACCCAGTACTTC. Translation gives CASSLRMGTGGQETQYF.

With regard to this clone: One end of the junction does not line up with germline, which may come from a read error. The chain is built from TRBV27 and TRBJ2-1, with D tentatively TRBD2 (5 bases). Germline CDR1 MNHEY, CDR2 SMNVEV (reference sequence). This CDR3 has 15 amino acids. The CDR3 spells CTSSWGWTGSNEQFF. CDR3 sequence (DNA): TGTACCAGCAGTTGGGGATGGACTGGGTCCAATGAGCAGTTCTTC.

The chain has TRBV6-5 and TRBJ2-7, with 8 bases fitting TRBD1. CDR1 MNHEY and CDR2 SVGAGI come from the germline V gene. This CDR3 spans 14 amino acids. V gave up 10 bases and J gave up 0 bases; unmatched junction bases: 8. In DNA, the CDR3 is TGTGCCACCTTTCGGACAGGGAGCTCCTACGAGCAGTACTTC. Its protein is CATFRTGSSYEQYF.

This chain connects TRBV2 to TRBJ2-5, with a weak D call TRBD2 (5 bases). The CDR3 runs 14 residues. In germline, CDR1 is SNHLY, CDR2 FYNNEI. Trimming removed 4 bases from V and 2 bases from J, with 11 bases in between. The CDR3 region has the DNA TGTGCCAGCAGTGTCTTTGGAGGTCAAGAGACCCAGTACTTC. It specifies CASSVFGGQETQYF.

The V and J genes are TRBV1 and TRBJ2-7; the table's TRBD2 call for D was not verified on the DNA. TRBV1 is labeled a pseudogene. The CDR3 sequence is 8 residues long. The CDR3 loop reads CTSKRQYF. The CDR3 region has the DNA TGCACCAGCAAGAGGCAGTACTTC.

As for this clone: Possible read error: a much larger clone is one base away. The CDR3 bases are TGTGCCAGCAGTTTACGGGTGTATCGGCCCCAGCATTTT. Translating it yields CASSLRVYRPQHF. J is TRBJ1-5 and V is TRBV27; D is undetermined. The CDR3 is 13 residues long. The germline V gene has CDR1 MNHEY and CDR2 SMNVEV (reference sequence). V lost 2 bases, J lost 9 bases, and 11 bases lay in between.

V is TRBV7-2 and J is TRBJ1-5, with D possibly being TRBD1 (6 bases). Trimming stripped 3 bases from V and 7 bases from J, with 16 bases between. Germline V gives CDR1 SGHTA, CDR2 FQGNSA. CDR3 length: 15 residues. As DNA, the CDR3 is TGTGCCAGCAGCTTCGGGCAGTACGGGGGCCAGCCCCAGCATTTT. Encoded protein: CASSFGQYGGQPQHF.

There are a few counts of this clone. The chain is built from TRBV19 and TRBJ2-2, with a weak D call TRBD1 (6 bases). The V gene lost 3 bases and the J gene lost 4 bases, with 9 bases spanning the gap. Germline V lookup: CDR1 LNHDA, CDR2 SQIVND (reference sequence). This CDR3 has 14 amino acids. The CDR3 region has the DNA TGTGCCAGTAGTATCCCACAGGGCACCGGGGAGCTGTTTTTT. Amino acids: CASSIPQGTGELFF. Based on the CDR3 plus reference TRBV19 and TRBJ2-2, the full variable domain is DGGITQSPKYLFRKEGQNVTLSCEQNLNHDAMYWYRQDPGQGLRLIYYSQIVNDFQKGDIAEGYSVSREKKESFPLTVTSAQKNPTAFYLCASSIPQGTGELFFGEGSRLTVL.

This clone was recorded once. This chain links TRBV4-1 with TRBJ2-6; possible D gene TRBD2, 6 bases. CDR1 is MGHRA and CDR2 is YSYEKL in the germline V gene. CDR3 length equals 15 residues. Trimming took off 6 bases at V and 3 bases at J, with 12 bases between the two ends. This CDR3 reads CASRMRGVGANVLTF. The CDR3 nucleotides are TGCGCCAGCAGAATGCGGGGTGTTGGGGCCAACGTCCTGACTTTC.

This sequence joins TRBV28 and TRBJ1-4; 8 nucleotides match TRBD1. V lost 2 bases, J lost 8 bases, and 4 bases stayed unmatched. There are 14 residues in the CDR3. The germline CDR1 and CDR2 sequences are MDHEN and SYDVKM. The CDR3 region is CASSLQGAWEKLFF. The DNA for the CDR3 is TGTGCCAGCAGTTTACAGGGGGCTTGGGAAAAACTGTTTTTT.

This sequence joins TRBV10-2 and TRBJ2-7; 9 bases align to TRBD2. This CDR3 is 15 amino acids long. The junction had 6 bases not matched to a gene; V was cut back by 6 bases and J by 0 bases. Germline V gene data show CDR1 as WSHSY and CDR2 as SAAADI. This chain's CDR3 is CASRTSGQNSYEQYF. For the CDR3, the DNA is TGCGCCAGCAGGACTAGCGGCCAGAACTCCTACGAGCAGTACTTC.

V and J are TRBV4-1 and TRBJ1-4, with TRBD1 as a possible D gene (6 bases). V was trimmed by 2 bases and J by 3 bases, leaving 10 bases between them. CDR3 length equals 15 residues. The germline CDR1 and CDR2 sequences are MGHRA and YSYEKL. CDR3: CASSQQGRSNEKLFF. The CDR3 coding sequence is TGCGCCAGCAGCCAACAGGGGCGGTCTAATGAAAAACTGTTTTTT.

This clone has just one count. V and J are TRBV5-6 and TRBJ2-7; TRBD2 agrees at 8 bases. This CDR3 contains 14 residues. The ends lost 0 bases at V and 5 bases at J; junction bases unmatched: 4. CDR1 and CDR2 from the germline V gene are SGHDT and YYEEEE. CDR3 sequence reads: CASSLEATSDEQYF. Here the CDR3 DNA reads TGTGCCAGCAGCTTGGAAGCGACTAGCGACGAGCAGTACTTC.

The chain carries TRBV7-9 and TRBJ2-7; a possible D gene is TRBD2 (6 bases). The V gene's germline CDR1 is SEHNR and CDR2 FQNEAQ (reference sequence). The germline V and J ends were trimmed by 5 bases and 3 bases, with 14 bases remaining between them. The CDR3 has 14 residues. The CDR3: CASSLRGLDYEQYF. The CDR3 coding sequence is TGTGCCAGCAGCCTGCGGGGCCTTGACTACGAGCAGTACTTC.